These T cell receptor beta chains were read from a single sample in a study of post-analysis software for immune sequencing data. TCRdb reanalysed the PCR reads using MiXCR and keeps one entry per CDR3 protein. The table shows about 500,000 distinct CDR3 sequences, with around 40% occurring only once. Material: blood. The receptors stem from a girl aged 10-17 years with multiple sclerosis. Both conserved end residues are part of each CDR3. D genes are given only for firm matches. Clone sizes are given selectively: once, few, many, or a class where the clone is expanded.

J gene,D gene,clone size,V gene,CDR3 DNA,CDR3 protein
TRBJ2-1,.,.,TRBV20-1,TGCAGTGCTCACAGGGAGTCCTACAATGAGCAGTTCTTC,CSAHRESYNEQFF
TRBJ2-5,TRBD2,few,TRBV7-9,TGTGCCAGCAGGGCTAGCGGGAGTGGAGAGACCCAGTACTTC,CASRASGSGETQYF
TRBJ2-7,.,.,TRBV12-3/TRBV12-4,TGTGCCAGCAGTTCAGCTAACGGGAGCGGCTACGAGCAGTACTTC,CASSSANGSGYEQYF
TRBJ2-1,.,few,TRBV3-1,TGTGCCAGCAGCCAAGGGACGACGGGGTATGAGCAGTTCTTC,CASSQGTTGYEQFF
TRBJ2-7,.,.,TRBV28,TGTGCCAGCAGTGGGTCTGACAGGCCGTTCTACGAGCAGTACTTC,CASSGSDRPFYEQYF
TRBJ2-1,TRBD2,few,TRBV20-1,TGCAGTGGTATAGCGGGAGGATCCCTGATAGATGAGCAGTTCTTC,CSGIAGGSLIDEQFF
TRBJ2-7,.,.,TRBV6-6,TGTGCCAGCGCAGAGACGGGACACTCCTACGAGCAGTACTTC,CASAETGHSYEQYF
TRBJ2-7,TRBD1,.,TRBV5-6,TGTGCCAGCAGTGACAGGGCTGCCTACGAGCAGTACTTC,CASSDRAAYEQYF
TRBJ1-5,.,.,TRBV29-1,TGCAGCGTGGCCGGGACAAGAGATCAGCCCCAGCATTTT,CSVAGTRDQPQHF
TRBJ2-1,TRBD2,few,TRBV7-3,TGTGCCAGCAGCCCTCGACTAGCGGGAGTCTACAATGAGCAGTTCTTC,CASSPRLAGVYNEQFF
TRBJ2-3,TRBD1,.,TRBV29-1,TGCAGCACGAACCGGGACAGTCACACAGATACGCAGTATTTT,CSTNRDSHTDTQYF
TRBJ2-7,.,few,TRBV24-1,TGTGCCACCAGTGAGGCAGGGGAGACCTACGAGCAGTACTTC,CATSEAGETYEQYF
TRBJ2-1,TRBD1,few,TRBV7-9,TGTGCCAGCAGCTTAGGACAGGGGGACGATGAGCAGTTCTTC,CASSLGQGDDEQFF
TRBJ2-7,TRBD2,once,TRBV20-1,TGCAGTGCTAGAGAGGGGTCGGGAGGTTGGAACGAGCAGTACTTC,CSAREGSGGWNEQYF
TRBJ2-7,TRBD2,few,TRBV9,TGTGCCAGCAGCGTGGAGGTAGGGACTAGTTTCTACGAGCAGTACTTC,CASSVEVGTSFYEQYF
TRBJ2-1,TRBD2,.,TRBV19,TGTGCCAGTAGTAGGTCCCTAGCGGTAAACAATGAGCAGTTCTTC,CASSRSLAVNNEQFF
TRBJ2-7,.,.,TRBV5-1,TGCGCCAGCAGCTTACCCAGCGGACGATCCGAGCAGTACTTC,CASSLPSGRSEQYF
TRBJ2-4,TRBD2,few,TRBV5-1,TGCGCCAGCAGCCGAGGGACTAGCGGGAGCGGGGAAGAGCAGTACTTC,CASSRGTSGSGEEQYF
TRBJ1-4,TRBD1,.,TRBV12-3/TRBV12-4,TGTGCCAGCAGTTCCCAGGGGGGGGAAAAACTGTTTTTT,CASSSQGGEKLFF
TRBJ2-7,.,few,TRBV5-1,TGCGCCAGCAGCTTGGCGCCAGGGACTTCCTACGAGCAGTACTTC,CASSLAPGTSYEQYF
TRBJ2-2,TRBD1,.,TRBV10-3,TGTGCCATCAGTTCTTCTGACAGGGCAAACGGGGAGCTGTTTTTT,CAISSSDRANGELFF
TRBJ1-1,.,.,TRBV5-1,TGCGCCAGCATAGAGGGCGAGACTGAAGCTTTCTTT,CASIEGETEAFF
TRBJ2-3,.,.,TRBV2,TGTGCCAGCAGGGGGGGACCGGGGGATACGCAGTATTTT,CASRGGPGDTQYF
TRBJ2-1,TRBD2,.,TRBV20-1,TGCAGTGCTAGAGCCGGGACTAGCGGGGGGGATGAGCAGTTCTTC,CSARAGTSGGDEQFF
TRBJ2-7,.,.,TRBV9,TGTGCCAGCAGCGTAGACAGTCTCGGCTCCTACGAGCAGTACTTC,CASSVDSLGSYEQYF
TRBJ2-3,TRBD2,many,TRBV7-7,TGTGCTAGCAGCCAACTAGCGGGAGTTAAAGATACGCAGTATTTT,CASSQLAGVKDTQYF
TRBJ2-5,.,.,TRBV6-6,TGTGCCAGCAGTTACTCAGAAACAGGGTCGGGGACCCAGTACTTC,CASSYSETGSGTQYF
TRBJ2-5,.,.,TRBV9,TGTGCCAGCAGCGACCACAGGGGAGGTCAAGAGACCCAGTACTTC,CASSDHRGGQETQYF
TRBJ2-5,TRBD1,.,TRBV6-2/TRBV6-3,TGTGCCAGCAGTTACGTACAGGGGCTGGAAGAGACCCAGTACTTC,CASSYVQGLEETQYF
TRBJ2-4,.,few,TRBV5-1,TGCGCCAGCAGCTTGGTGGGTATGGTAGAAGCCAAAAACATTCAGTACTTC,CASSLVGMVEAKNIQYF
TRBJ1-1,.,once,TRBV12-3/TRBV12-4,TGTGCCAGCAGTTTGGCGGGGGGGAGCACTGAAGCTTTCTTT,CASSLAGGSTEAFF
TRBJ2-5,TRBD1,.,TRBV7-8,TGTGCCAGCAGGTCACAGGGGGCCCTGGTGGAGACCCAGTACTTC,CASRSQGALVETQYF